The 3 T cell receptor beta chains reported below all come from one sample, sequenced in a study of breast tumors, draining lymph nodes, adjacent tissues. TCRdb re-called the multiplex PCR reads through MiXCR, storing one row per CDR3 protein. The profile covers roughly 70,000 distinct CDR3 sequences, with around two fifths appearing a single time and over 7.5% taken by the ten largest. Sequenced input: breast tumor tissue. The receptors were sampled from a female donor with breast cancer. Some clones in this sample may be carry-over from other donors' samples.

In this sample, this clonotype turned up many times. The chain has TRBV20-1 and TRBJ2-5; D is tentatively TRBD1 or TRBD2 (5 bases each). Germline V gene data show CDR1 as DFQATT and CDR2 as SNEGSKA (reference sequence). The V and J ends lost 5 bases and 5 bases respectively, with 12 bases between them. The CDR3 consists of 12 residues. CDR3 loop: CSAGIWGETQYF. The CDR3 DNA sequence: TGCAGTGCTGGGATTTGGGGGGAGACCCAGTACTTC.

This clonotype was counted once. V gene TRBV7-2 combines with J gene TRBJ2-3; D is possibly TRBD1 (6 bases). There are 16 residues in the CDR3. The germline V gene encodes CDR1 SGHTA and CDR2 FQGNSA. The V end lost 3 bases, the J end lost 2 bases, and 15 bases lay between the germline ends. The CDR3, as DNA: TGTGCCAGCAGCTTGGGGACACTCAGCCTCACAGATACGCAGTATTTT. As protein: CASSLGTLSLTDTQYF. The whole variable domain, filled in from reference TRBV7-2 and TRBJ2-3, reads GAGVSQSPSNKVTEKGKDVELRCDPISGHTALYWYRQSLGQGLEFLIYFQGNSAPDKSGLPSDRFSAERTGGSVSTLTIQRTQQEDSAVYLCASSLGTLSLTDTQYFGPGTRLTVL.

The chain carries TRBV10-3 and TRBJ2-3; TRBD2 agrees at 11 bases. From germline, CDR1 is ENHRY and CDR2 SYGVKD. The CDR3 spans 15 residues. With 4 bases clipped from V and 4 bases from J, the junction kept 4 bases outside the gene matches. The CDR3 bases are TGTGCCATCAGTGTTAGCGGGGGGGCAGCAGATACGCAGTATTTT. Protein sequence: CAISVSGGAADTQYF.